This T cell receptor beta chain was identified during a study of regulatory T cells in long-lasting Graves disease. As for the study in general: The study enrolled newly diagnosed Graves' patients on antithyroid drugs under 3 months.

Relying on iRepertoire HTBI primers and Arm-PCR of CDR3 regions, the team built TCR beta libraries. TCRdb reprocessed the multiplex PCR reads via MiXCR and lists one record per CDR3 protein. The profile shows about 220,000 distinct CDR3 sequences, around a fifth of them singletons. Time point: newly diagnosed GD, antithyroid drugs for less than 3 months. PBMCs provided the RNA from which the TCR library was made. Germline V gene data show CDR1 as MNHNS and CDR2 as SASEGT. The V segment lost 7 bases and the J segment 3 bases; nucleotides outside the gene matches: 4. The CDR3 sequence is 15 residues long. The same data also went into a second study, on T cells in Graves' hyperthyroidism and ophthalmopathy.

The specimen comprised peripheral blood mononuclear cells (PBMCs), sampled at new diagnosis, from a patient treated with antithyroid drugs. The sequence was obtained from a woman aged 25 to 45 with Graves disease. The V call is TRBV6-1, the J call TRBJ2-1, with 12 bases aligning to TRBD2. The CDR3 DNA reads TGTGCCAGCACCAGGACTAGCGGGGTCTACAATGAGCAGTTCTTC. Encoded protein: CASTRTSGVYNEQFF.